This TCR beta chain was captured by sequencing in a study of cytomegalovirus exposure and HLA in healthy donors. Study findings and constraints: Sequences of the TCR beta chain were said to predict the HLA-A and HLA-B alleles of most subjects accurately. Later, an analysis showed that TCR beta chains associated with HLA were more clonally expanded than others that were equally common. Across donors, presence/absence analyses took sequencing depth to be roughly uniform. As was reported, the classifier diagnosed cytomegalovirus status with high specificity and sensitivity.

A remark on this clone: Its specificity is unknown.

The PCR contained 60 Vbeta and 13 Jbeta primers. Data came from immunoSEQ multiplex PCR; TCRdb stores just in-frame clones and leaves some out. The profile shows 150,000 or so clones, about 83% of them singletons. This CDR3 has 12 amino acids. Germline assignment: CDR1 SGHRS and CDR2 YFSETQ. The V and J ends lost 4 bases and 4 bases, in that order; junction bases with no gene match: 1. Sequencing input: PBMCs. The sequence derives from a woman aged 40-49 years in good health and CMV-seronegative. The chain links TRBV5-1 to TRBJ2-5; 7 bases agree with TRBD2. Here the CDR3 DNA reads TGCGCCAGCAGCAGCGGGATAGAGACCCAGTACTTC. Protein product: CASSSGIETQYF.